Each of the 31 T cell receptor beta chains below was sequenced from the same sample in a study of T cell repertoires in cytomegalovirus infection (dated by TCRdb to about 2019). Explained via the paper, the treatment or condition label denotes: in vitro stimulation with specific CMV peptide epitopes to enrich CMV-specific T cells. The sequencer was an Illumina HiSeq 1500. TCRdb reprocessing: public reads trimmed at Q25 with fastp, clones called with MiXCR, in-frame beta chains kept. Duplicate CDR3 protein sequences are folded into a single record with the most common DNA and genes. In all, the sample holds about half a million distinct CDR3 sequences, and around 35% of those were seen once. 17% of the sample lies in the top ten. No antigen is known for these receptors. Sequenced here: cultured PBMCs, sampled from culture after CMV antigen stimulation. The receptors were sampled from a human donor in good health (CMV status not recorded). Some clones in this sample may be carry-over from other donors' samples.

Many counts were recorded for this clonotype. V gene TRBV7-2 combines with J gene TRBJ2-3; D may be TRBD2 (6 bases). The germline gives CDR1 SGHTA, CDR2 FQGNSA. V shed 5 bases and J shed 0 bases, with 9 bases lying between them. This CDR3 has 14 amino acids. DNA of the CDR3: TGTGCCAGCAGCCCGGGACTTAGCACAGATACGCAGTATTTT. Its protein is CASSPGLSTDTQYF.

This clonotype was counted a few times. This chain connects TRBV20-1 to TRBJ1-2; possible D gene TRBD1, 5 bases. V gave up 0 bases and J gave up 6 bases, with 14 bases separating them. This CDR3 has 14 residues. The germline V gene has CDR1 DFQATT and CDR2 SNEGSKA (reference sequence). CDR3 sequence (DNA): TGCAGTGCTAGAGATCGGGCCGGGGACCATGGCTACACCTTC. Protein product: CSARDRAGDHGYTF.

The table lists this clonotype with a few counts. This sequence joins TRBV2 and TRBJ2-3; the D gene is possibly TRBD1 (6 bases). CDR1 and CDR2 (germline): SNHLY, FYNNEI. The CDR3 extends over 13 amino acids. V shed 8 bases and J shed 1 base, with 10 bases lying between them. This CDR3 is CASGRTGTDTQYF. The CDR3, as DNA: TGTGCCAGCGGACGGACAGGCACAGATACGCAGTATTTT.

In its sample, this clonotype was seen a few times. V and J are TRBV14 and TRBJ1-5; 8 bases agree with TRBD1. CDR1 is SGHDN and CDR2 is FVKESK in the germline V gene. The CDR3 length is 15 residues. V lost 2 bases and J lost 6; bases outside the gene matches: 6. CDR3 protein: CASSQSGTGFQPQHF. The DNA for the CDR3 is TGTGCCAGCAGCCAATCCGGGACAGGTTTTCAGCCCCAGCATTTT.

This clonotype was seen only a few times. The rearrangement uses TRBV6-2 or TRBV6-3 and TRBJ2-3; D not certain. Germline-derived CDR1 and CDR2 are MNHEY and SVGEGT. This CDR3 comprises 12 residues. V was cut by 5 bases and J by 6 bases, with 9 bases left in between. The CDR3 region is CASSNGWDTQYF. Here the CDR3 DNA reads TGTGCCAGCAGTAACGGATGGGATACGCAGTATTTT.

This clonotype was seen repeatedly, ten times or more. V is TRBV11-2 and J is TRBJ1-2; the D gene is possibly TRBD1 (6 bases). Trimming shortened V by 5 bases and J by 8 bases, and 18 bases separated the two germline ends. Germline loops: CDR1 SGHAT, CDR2 FQNNGV. The CDR3 extends over 14 amino acids. CDR3 nucleotides: TGTGCCAGCAGCACGCGCAGACAGGCCTGGGGCTACACCTTC. It is translated as CASSTRRQAWGYTF.

The chain links TRBV6-5 to TRBJ1-1; perhaps TRBD1 as D (6 bases). Germline CDR1 and CDR2: MNHEY and SVGAGI. The ends were cut back, 0 bases at V and 4 bases at J, with 9 bases in the middle. The CDR3 sequence is 14 residues long. In nucleotides, the CDR3 is TGTGCCAGCAGTTACTCGCACAGGGCCACTGAAGCTTTCTTT. Encoded protein: CASSYSHRATEAFF.

The chain has TRBV7-6 and TRBJ2-2, with D unclear. The germline CDR1 and CDR2 sequences are SGHVS and FNYEAQ. The CDR3 contains 15 residues. Trimming pared 4 bases from V and 7 bases from J, leaving 16 bases between. DNA of the CDR3: TGTGCCAGCAGCTCCCGAACGCAAGCAGTCGGGGAGCTGTTTTTT. Its translation: CASSSRTQAVGELFF.

In DNA form, the CDR3 reads TGTGCCAGCAGTTTAGGAGGTGGGGCGGGAGCCACCGGGGAGCTGTTTTTT. Translated: CASSLGGGAGATGELFF. V and J are TRBV12-3 or TRBV12-4 and TRBJ2-2, with TRBD2 matching 7 bases. The CDR3 is made up of 17 amino acids. The J segment lost 4 bases and the V segment lost 1 base, leaving 9 bases of the junction unmatched.

The chain has TRBV7-2 and TRBJ2-7; D may correspond to TRBD1 or TRBD2 (6 bases each). CDR1 and CDR2 from the germline V gene are SGHTA and FQGNSA. The CDR3 has 16 amino acids. V was cut by 1 base and J by 2 bases, with 15 bases left in between. The CDR3 region is CASSLDAGGAPYEQYF. In DNA form, the CDR3 reads TGTGCCAGCAGCTTAGACGCCGGGGGCGCACCCTACGAGCAGTACTTC.

The CDR3: CASSQDPGLAGGYNEQFF. The CDR3 bases are TGTGCCAGCAGCCAAGATCCGGGGTTAGCGGGAGGCTACAATGAGCAGTTCTTC. The chain carries TRBV4-2 and TRBJ2-1; TRBD2 matches 10 bases. The V gene's germline CDR1 is LGHNA and CDR2 YNFKEQ. This CDR3 contains 18 residues. V lost 0 bases to trimming and J lost 3 bases; unmatched junction nucleotides: 8.

The genes are TRBV5-1 and TRBJ2-3; the match to TRBD1 covers 8 bases. The CDR3 length is 16 residues. Germline CDR1 and CDR2: SGHRS and YFSETQ. V lost 5 bases and J lost 4; bases outside the gene matches: 12. The DNA of the CDR3 is TGCGCCAGCAGTCCGGTCCAGGGGGCACTGGCAGATACGCAGTATTTT. This sequence encodes CASSPVQGALADTQYF.

The V gene is TRBV7-2, the J gene TRBJ1-2; TRBD1 is a possible D gene (6 bases). V was cut by 1 base and J by 8 bases, with 17 bases left in between. CDR3 length: 15 residues. Germline-derived CDR1 and CDR2 are SGHTA and FQGNSA. For the CDR3, the DNA is TGTGCCAGCAGCTTAGGAACAGGGTGGGCGGCGGGCTACACCTTC. This codes for CASSLGTGWAAGYTF.

This clonotype was detected only a few times. The genes are TRBV27 and TRBJ1-1, with D tentatively TRBD1 (5 bases). V shed 1 base and J shed 5 bases, with 11 bases lying between them. This CDR3 has 14 residues. The germline V gene has CDR1 MNHEY and CDR2 SMNVEV (reference sequence). CDR3 amino acids: CASSLFGGVTEAFF. CDR3 bases: TGTGCCAGCAGTTTATTTGGGGGGGTGACTGAAGCTTTCTTT.

The J gene is TRBJ1-2, the V gene TRBV28; possible D gene TRBD1, 5 bases. Trimming took off 5 bases at V and 7 bases at J, with 14 bases between the two ends. The CDR3 sequence is 13 residues long. The germline V gene has CDR1 MDHEN and CDR2 SYDVKM. This CDR3 is CASSPDMIGGYTF. The CDR3 DNA reads as TGTGCCAGCAGTCCGGACATGATCGGTGGCTACACCTTC.

Ten or more counts support this clonotype. The DNA of the CDR3 is TGTGCCAGCAGCTTAGTCCCCCCCCGGGACAGGGGGCCAAAGGGACTGTTTTTT. The encoded protein is CASSLVPPRDRGPKGLFF. The rearrangement links TRBV7-2 to TRBJ1-4; TRBD1 matches at 12 bases. CDR1 SGHTA and CDR2 FQGNSA come from the germline V gene. J was trimmed by 13 bases and V by 1 base; bases with no gene match: 16. The CDR3 is 18 residues long.

There are a few counts of this clonotype. The chain uses TRBV28 and TRBJ1-2, with no clear D. The CDR3 is made up of 13 amino acids. Germline V gene data show CDR1 as MDHEN and CDR2 as SYDVKM. The germline V and J ends were trimmed by 3 bases and 2 bases, with 7 bases remaining between them. CDR3: CASSFGTNYGYTF. For the CDR3, the DNA is TGTGCCAGCAGTTTCGGCACGAACTATGGCTACACCTTC.

This chain joins TRBV7-6 and TRBJ1-2; tentative D call: TRBD1 (6 bases). CDR1 SGHVS and CDR2 FNYEAQ come from the germline V gene. The V and J ends lost 4 bases and 2 bases respectively, with 17 bases between them. This CDR3 is 16 amino acids long. In DNA form, the CDR3 reads TGTGCCAGCAGCTCATGGTCCAGGGGTCGGAACTATGGCTACACCTTC. Residues: CASSSWSRGRNYGYTF.

This sequence joins TRBV7-9 and TRBJ1-1, with D uncertain. Germline assignment: CDR1 SEHNR and CDR2 FQNEAQ (reference sequence). Trimming left V 5 bases short and J 9 bases short, with 22 bases between. The CDR3 runs to 15 residues. The CDR3 DNA reads TGTGCCAGCAGCCTCGGGGAGGCGGTGGCCCACCAAGCTTTCTTT. This gives the protein CASSLGEAVAHQAFF.

In its sample, this clonotype was seen a few times. This sequence joins TRBV19 and TRBJ2-7, with 9 bases fitting TRBD2. Germline lookup yields CDR1 LNHDA and CDR2 SQIVND (reference sequence). The CDR3 is 13 amino acids. Unmatched junction bases numbered 7, after V lost 10 bases and J lost 3 bases. The CDR3 DNA reads TGTGCCATCAGTAGCGGGAGAGGCTACGAGCAGTACTTC. Protein sequence: CAISSGRGYEQYF.

At least ten counts were recorded for this clonotype. The rearrangement uses TRBV7-6 and TRBJ2-1; TRBD2 aligns across 10 bases. After removal of 5 bases from V and 9 bases from J, the junction contained 13 bases not matched to a gene. CDR3 length: 16 amino acids. Per germline, CDR1 SGHVS and CDR2 FNYEAQ. The CDR3, as DNA: TGTGCCAGCAGCGCAACAACAAGCGGGAGGGCCAGTGAGCAGTTCTTC. It translates to CASSATTSGRASEQFF.

V usage is TRBV20-1 and J usage is TRBJ1-6; TRBD1 is a possible D gene (5 bases). Germline CDR1 is DFQATT and CDR2 is SNEGSKA (reference sequence). The CDR3 is made up of 15 amino acids. Trimming took off 3 bases at V and 7 bases at J, with 16 bases between the two ends. The CDR3 loop is CSARTPGPQNSPLHF. In DNA, the CDR3 is TGCAGTGCTAGGACTCCAGGGCCCCAGAATTCACCCCTCCACTTT.

The rearrangement links TRBV6-5 to TRBJ2-3; tentatively, D is TRBD2 (6 bases). Looked up from germline, CDR1 is MNHEY and CDR2 is SVGAGI. The CDR3 loop spans 16 amino acids. Trimming took off 2 bases at V and 4 bases at J, with 16 bases between the two ends. Written as DNA, the CDR3 is TGTGCCAGCAGTTACCGGAGCGGGCTCCGGGCAGATACGCAGTATTTT. Its protein product is CASSYRSGLRADTQYF.

This clonotype was detected once. This chain connects TRBV28 to TRBJ2-7; no definite D call. Deletions cut 0 bases from V and 6 bases from J, with 3 bases between. The CDR3 has 11 amino acids. CDR1 is MDHEN, CDR2 SYDVKM, per germline. The DNA for the CDR3 is TGTGCCAGCAGTTTATGGGGCGAGCAGTACTTC. It codes for CASSLWGEQYF.

This clonotype was counted between two and nine times. Germline and junction disagree at one end, which may indicate a read error. The chain has TRBV4-1 and TRBJ2-7; tentatively, D is TRBD1 (6 bases). CDR3 length: 15 residues. Germline-derived CDR1 and CDR2 are MGHRA and YSYEKL. Written as DNA, the CDR3 is TGTGCCAGCAGCCAAGATCAGGGGTCCACCTACGAGCAGTACTTC. The encoded protein is CASSQDQGSTYEQYF.

This clonotype was counted between two and nine times. The V gene is TRBV28, the J gene TRBJ1-3; D ambiguous. Trimming removed 11 bases from V and 0 bases from J, with 11 bases in between. The germline V gene encodes CDR1 MDHEN and CDR2 SYDVKM. The CDR3 runs 13 residues. The CDR3 protein is CACLSSSGNTIYF. In DNA form, the CDR3 reads TGTGCCTGCTTGTCCAGCTCTGGAAACACCATATATTTT.

DNA of the CDR3: TGTGCCAGCAGCCACAGCCGGGACAGTAATGAAAAACTGTTTTTT. Its translation: CASSHSRDSNEKLFF. The J gene is TRBJ1-4, the V gene TRBV7-8, with 7 positions matching TRBD1. CDR3 length equals 15 residues. V shed 5 bases, J shed 4 bases, and the junction held 7 bases outside the gene matches. The germline V gene has CDR1 SGHVS and CDR2 FQNEAQ.

CDR3 sequence reads: CAISPGPYEQYF. For the CDR3, the DNA is TGTGCCATCAGCCCCGGCCCCTACGAGCAGTACTTC. The rearrangement uses TRBV10-3 and TRBJ2-7; D unclear. The germline gives CDR1 ENHRY, CDR2 SYGVKD. Trimming cost V 6 bases and J 2 bases, with 8 bases left between them. The CDR3 is made up of 12 amino acids.

The V gene is TRBV9, the J gene TRBJ1-2; tentatively, D is TRBD1 (5 bases). V was pared by 1 base and J by 8 bases, with 15 bases between. This CDR3 comprises 14 residues. CDR1 is SGDLS, CDR2 YYNGEE, per germline. CDR3: CASSVWASQGGYTF. The DNA of the CDR3 is TGTGCCAGCAGCGTATGGGCCAGTCAGGGAGGCTACACCTTC.

The V and J genes are TRBV7-4 and TRBJ2-5; maybe TRBD2 (7 bases). The CDR3 is 14 amino acids. The germline V and J ends were trimmed by 5 bases and 6 bases, with 16 bases remaining between them. Looked up from germline, CDR1 is SGHVT and CDR2 is SQSDAQ. The CDR3 loop is CASSRGAGQQTQYF. The CDR3 bases are TGTGCCAGCAGCCGGGGGGCCGGGCAGCAGACCCAGTACTTC.

The chain carries TRBV7-9 and TRBJ1-4; 7 nucleotides align to TRBD1. J gave up 8 bases and V 5 bases, and 14 bases lay outside the gene matches. From germline, CDR1 is SEHNR and CDR2 FQNEAQ (reference sequence). The CDR3 spans 16 residues. CDR3 DNA sequence: TGTGCCAGCAGCCGATCAGGGACAGAGCAGAGGGAAAAACTGTTTTTT. It translates to CASSRSGTEQREKLFF.